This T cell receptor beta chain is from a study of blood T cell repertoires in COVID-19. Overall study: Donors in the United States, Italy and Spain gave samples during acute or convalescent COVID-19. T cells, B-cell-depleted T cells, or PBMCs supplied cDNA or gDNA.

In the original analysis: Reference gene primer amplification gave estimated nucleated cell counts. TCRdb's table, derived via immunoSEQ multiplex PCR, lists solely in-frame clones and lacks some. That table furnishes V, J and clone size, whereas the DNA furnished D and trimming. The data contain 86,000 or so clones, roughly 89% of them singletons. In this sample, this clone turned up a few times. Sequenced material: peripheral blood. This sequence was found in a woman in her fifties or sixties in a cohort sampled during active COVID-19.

The CDR3 coding sequence is TGTGCCAGCAGAGTTGGGGTGACTAGCGGGAGAGGGCATGAGCAGTTCTTC. It specifies CASRVGVTSGRGHEQFF. This sequence joins TRBV27 and TRBJ2-1; 12 nucleotides match TRBD2. CDR1 and CDR2 (germline): MNHEY, SMNVEV (reference sequence). The CDR3 covers 17 residues. V trimming: 6 bases; J trimming: 8 bases; junction bases outside the gene matches: 14.